This entry concerns a single T cell receptor (beta chain). The entry originates in a study of blood T cell repertoires in COVID-19. Study summary: Sources were T cells, B-cell-depleted T cells, or PBMCs; the material itself was cDNA or gDNA.

Germline-derived CDR1 and CDR2 are MDHEN and SYDVKM. This CDR3 has 16 amino acids. V was pared by 2 bases and J by 2 bases, with 8 bases of the junction left unmatched. In the authors' methods: Quantification of nucleated cells was approximated via reference gene primer amplification. TCRdb's copy holds only in-frame clones and misses some; the assay was immunoSEQ multiplex PCR. V and J calls and clone size are given by that table; D and trimming were obtained from the DNA. This sample has 150,000 to 200,000 clones, with 60% to 85% found just once. The receptor was derived from a man aged 70 or older with acute or convalescent COVID-19. The specimen was peripheral blood. The chain carries TRBV28 and TRBJ1-2; TRBD1 aligns across 7 bases. CDR3 in amino acids: CASSLPPGQLNYGYTF. The CDR3 DNA reads TGTGCCAGCAGTTTACCCCCGGGACAGTTGAACTATGGCTACACCTTC.